This TCR beta chain was sequenced during a study of cytomegalovirus exposure and HLA in healthy donors. The primer mix had 60 Vbeta and 13 Jbeta primers. This table comes from immunoSEQ multiplex PCR, and its TCRdb copy is limited to in-frame clones, with some not included. Altogether around 160,000 clones are present, 65% to 80% being singletons, with the ten largest covering about 2.6%. Trimming pared 2 bases from V and 5 bases from J, leaving 18 bases between. Germline assignment: CDR1 GTSNPN and CDR2 SVGIG (reference sequence). This CDR3 comprises 15 residues. The V and J genes are TRBV30 and TRBJ2-5; possible D gene TRBD2, 6 bases. The sequenced sample consisted of PBMCs. The clonotype comes from a woman in her thirties or forties in good health and CMV-seropositive. The CDR3 is CAWSSPLAFTETQYF. CDR3 nucleotide sequence: TGTGCCTGGAGTAGCCCGCTAGCGTTTACGGAGACCCAGTACTTC.